This TCR beta chain is drawn from a study of blood T cell repertoires in COVID-19. Study summary: Sites across the United States, Italy and Spain contributed samples from acute and convalescent COVID-19. T cells, B-cell-depleted T cells, or PBMCs provided the cDNA or gDNA that served as material.

Per the study methods: Amplified reference gene primers provided the basis for estimating nucleated cell counts. Measured with immunoSEQ multiplex PCR; TCRdb has only the in-frame clones, and not every one. The V and J calls and clone size were taken over from that table, and D and trimming were inferred from the DNA. The sample gives about 180,000 clones, approximately 80% of which show up once; 6% to 7% is in the top ten. Germline values: CDR1 SNHLY, CDR2 FYNNEI. CDR3 size: 14 residues. Trimming pared 8 bases from V and 1 base from J, leaving 12 bases between. Recruited during active infection, patients (from Seattle) were subsequently followed longitudinally.

The TCR was taken from a woman aged 40-49 years with COVID-19, enrolled during active disease. This chain joins TRBV2 and TRBJ1-5; D is unresolved. Sequencing was done on a sample of peripheral blood. DNA for the CDR3: TGTGCCAGCCGACTATCCGAAAGCAATCAGCCCCAGCATTTT. Protein: CASRLSESNQPQHF.